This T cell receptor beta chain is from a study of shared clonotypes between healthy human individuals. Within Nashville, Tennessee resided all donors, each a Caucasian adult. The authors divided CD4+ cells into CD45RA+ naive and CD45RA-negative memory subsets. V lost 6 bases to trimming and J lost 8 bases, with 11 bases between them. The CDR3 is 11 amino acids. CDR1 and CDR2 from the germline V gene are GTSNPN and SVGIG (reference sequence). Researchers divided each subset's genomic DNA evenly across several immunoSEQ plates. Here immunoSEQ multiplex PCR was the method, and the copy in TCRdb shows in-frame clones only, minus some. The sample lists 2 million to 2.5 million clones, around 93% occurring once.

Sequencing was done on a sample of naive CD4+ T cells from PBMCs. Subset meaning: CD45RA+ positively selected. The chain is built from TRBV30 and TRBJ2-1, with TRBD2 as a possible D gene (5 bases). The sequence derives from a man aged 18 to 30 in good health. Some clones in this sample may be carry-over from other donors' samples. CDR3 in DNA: TGTGCCTGTCCCGAGAGGGATGAGCAGTTCTTC. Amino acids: CACPERDEQFF.